This T cell receptor beta chain was obtained from a study of blood T cell repertoires in COVID-19. This CDR3 is built from 15 residues. The V and J ends lost 7 bases and 9 bases, in that order; junction bases with no gene match: 15. CDR1 and CDR2 (germline): SGHRS, YFSETQ. Sequenced by immunoSEQ multiplex PCR; TCRdb stores in-frame clones only, minus some. Of approximately 92,000 clones listed, 85% to 90% are singletons. This clonotype was obtained from a woman aged 60-75 years in a cohort sampled during active or convalescent COVID-19. This chain connects TRBV5-1 to TRBJ2-1; 8 positions match TRBD2. Source material: peripheral blood. In DNA form, the CDR3 reads TGCGCCAGCCGCTCCGTAGGACTAGCTACCGGTGAGCAGTTCTTC. It specifies CASRSVGLATGEQFF.